The sequence of this T cell receptor (beta chain) was determined in a study of technical replicates of blood from a few donors. Data came from immunoSEQ multiplex PCR; TCRdb stores just in-frame clones and leaves some out. The table includes roughly 69,000 clones, roughly 86% detected once. Trimming at V came to 2 bases and at J to 2 bases, leaving 4 bases not matched to a gene. Germline V CDR1 and CDR2: MNHEY, SVGAGI. The CDR3 length is 15 residues. This clonotype was sampled from a human donor in good health. Some clones in this sample may be carry-over from other donors' samples. V usage is TRBV6-5 and J usage is TRBJ2-7; 9 bases line up with TRBD1. Sequencing was carried out using PBMCs. The CDR3 loop is CASSYRQGVAYEQYF. As DNA, the CDR3 is TGTGCCAGCAGTTACCGACAGGGGGTTGCCTACGAGCAGTACTTC.